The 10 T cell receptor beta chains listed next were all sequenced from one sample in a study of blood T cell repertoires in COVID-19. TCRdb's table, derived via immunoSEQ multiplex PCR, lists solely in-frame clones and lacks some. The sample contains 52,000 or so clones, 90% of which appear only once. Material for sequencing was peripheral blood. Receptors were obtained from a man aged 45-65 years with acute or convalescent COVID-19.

CDR3 DNA: TGTGCCAGCAGCAAAGATTGGGGTAACAGGGGGCAGGCTGAAAAACTGTTTTTT. Amino acids: CASSKDWGNRGQAEKLFF. V gene TRBV21-1 combines with J gene TRBJ1-4; the table names TRBD1, a call not compared with the DNA. TRBV21-1 corresponds to a pseudogene. CDR3 length: 18 amino acids.

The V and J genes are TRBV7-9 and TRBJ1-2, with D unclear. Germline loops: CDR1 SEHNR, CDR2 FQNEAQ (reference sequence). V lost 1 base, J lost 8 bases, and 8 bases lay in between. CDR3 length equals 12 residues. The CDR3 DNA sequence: TGTGCCAGCAGCTTAGTCGCGTTAGGCTACACCTTC. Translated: CASSLVALGYTF.

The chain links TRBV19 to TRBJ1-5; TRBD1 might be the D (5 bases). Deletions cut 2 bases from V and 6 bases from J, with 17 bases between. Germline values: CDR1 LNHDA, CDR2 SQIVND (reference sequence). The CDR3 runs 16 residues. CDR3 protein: CASSISPAGGGQPQHF. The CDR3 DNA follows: TGTGCCAGTAGTATAAGCCCCGCGGGGGGTGGTCAGCCCCAGCATTTT.

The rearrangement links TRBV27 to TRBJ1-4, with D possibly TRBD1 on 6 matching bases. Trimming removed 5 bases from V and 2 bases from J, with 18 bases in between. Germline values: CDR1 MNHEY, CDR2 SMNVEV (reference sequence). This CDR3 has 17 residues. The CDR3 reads CASSPAGADRTNEKLFF. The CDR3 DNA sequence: TGTGCCAGCAGTCCCGCAGGGGCCGACAGGACTAATGAAAAACTGTTTTTT.

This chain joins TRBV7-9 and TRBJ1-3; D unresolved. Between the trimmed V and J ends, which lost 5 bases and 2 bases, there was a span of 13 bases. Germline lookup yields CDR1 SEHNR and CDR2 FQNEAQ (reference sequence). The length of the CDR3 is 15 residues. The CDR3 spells CASSPREAAGNTIYF. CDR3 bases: TGTGCCAGCAGCCCACGGGAGGCAGCTGGAAACACCATATATTTT.

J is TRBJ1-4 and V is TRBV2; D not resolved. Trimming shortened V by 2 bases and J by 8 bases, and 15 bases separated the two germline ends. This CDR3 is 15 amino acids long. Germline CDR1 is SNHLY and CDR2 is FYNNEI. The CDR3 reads CASSERVGFREKLFF. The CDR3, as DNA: TGTGCCAGCAGTGAACGGGTAGGATTTCGGGAAAAACTGTTTTTT.

The CDR3 DNA is TGTGCCAGCAGCCGCCCGGAACAGGTAGAGACCCAGTACTTC. It codes for CASSRPEQVETQYF. The chain employs TRBV7-9 and TRBJ2-5; D might be TRBD1 (5 bases). The CDR3 totals 14 residues. With 5 bases removed from V and 4 bases from J, the gap between germline ends came to 14 bases. Germline CDR1 and CDR2: SEHNR and FQNEAQ (reference sequence).

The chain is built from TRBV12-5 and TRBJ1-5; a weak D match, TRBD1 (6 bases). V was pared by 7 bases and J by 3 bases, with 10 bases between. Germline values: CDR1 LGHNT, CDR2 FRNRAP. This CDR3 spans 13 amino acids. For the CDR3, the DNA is TGTGCTAGTGATCGGGACACCAATCAGCCCCAGCATTTT. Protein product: CASDRDTNQPQHF. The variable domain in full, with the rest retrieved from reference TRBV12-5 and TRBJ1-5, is DARVTQTPRHKVTEMGQEVTMRCQPILGHNTVFWYRQTMMQGLELLAYFRNRAPLDDSGMPKDRFSAEMPDATLATLKIQPSEPRDSAVYFCASDRDTNQPQHFGDGTRLSIL.

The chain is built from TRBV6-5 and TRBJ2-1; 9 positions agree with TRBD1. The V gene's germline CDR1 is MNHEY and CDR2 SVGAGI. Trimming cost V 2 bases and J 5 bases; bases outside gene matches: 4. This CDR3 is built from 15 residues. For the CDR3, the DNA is TGTGCCAGCAGTTACCCGGGACAGGGTAACAATGAGCAGTTCTTC. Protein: CASSYPGQGNNEQFF.

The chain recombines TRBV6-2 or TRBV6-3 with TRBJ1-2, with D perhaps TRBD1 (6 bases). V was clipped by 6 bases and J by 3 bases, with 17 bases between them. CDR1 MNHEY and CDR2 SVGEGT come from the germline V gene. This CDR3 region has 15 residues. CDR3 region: CASSDRGGAYYGYTF. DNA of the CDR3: TGTGCCAGCAGCGACCGAGGGGGGGCCTACTATGGCTACACCTTC.